This is a list of T cell receptor beta chains from one sample in a study of graft-versus-host responses after intestinal transplantation. Their antigens remain unidentified. Profiling relied on immunoSEQ multiplex PCR, and the TCRdb table lists in-frame clones only, not all of them. There are about 130,000 clones in the sample; 85% to 95% occur only once, and about 0.18% lies in the top ten. The sequencing used unstimulated CD4+ T cells sorted from spleen or lymph node cells, collected before intestinal transplant. These TCRs come from a human donor who received an intestinal transplant. CDR3s include the opening cysteine and the closing phenylalanine or tryptophan. D genes are given only for firm matches. Clone size appears in some rows only: once, few, many, or a class for an expanded clone.

d_call	j_call	v_call	clone_size	cdr3_length	cdr3_aa	cdr3_nt
.	TRBJ1-1	TRBV4-2	.	15	CASSQGARLNTEAFF	TGTGCCAGCAGCCAAGGGGCCAGGCTTAACACTGAAGCTTTCTTT
TRBD1	TRBJ2-4	TRBV28	.	16	CASSLLTGVAKNIQYF	TGTGCCAGCAGTTTACTGACAGGGGTCGCCAAAAACATTCAGTACTTC
.	TRBJ2-2	TRBV30	.	15	CAWSVSGRDTGELFF	TGTGCCTGGAGTGTTAGCGGTCGGGACACCGGGGAGCTGTTTTTT
TRBD2	TRBJ2-1	TRBV30	.	12	CAWNGGSDEQFF	TGTGCCTGGAATGGCGGGAGCGATGAGCAGTTCTTC
TRBD1	TRBJ2-7	TRBV18	.	13	CASSGDRGYEQYF	TGTGCCAGCTCAGGGGACAGGGGCTACGAGCAGTACTTC
.	TRBJ2-3	TRBV6-1	.	10	CASKEDTQYF	TGTGCCAGCAAGGAGGATACGCAGTATTTT
.	TRBJ1-2	TRBV27	.	15	CASSSQRGANYGYTF	TGTGCCAGCAGTTCTCAGAGGGGTGCTAACTATGGCTACACCTTC
.	TRBJ2-5	TRBV28	.	14	CASSLPLNGETQYF	TGTGCCAGCAGTTTACCTCTTAATGGGGAGACCCAGTACTTC
TRBD1	TRBJ1-3	TRBV27	.	18	CASSFSWDRLNPRDTIYF	TGTGCCAGCTCGTTTTCTTGGGACAGGTTGAACCCGAGAGACACCATATATTTT
TRBD2	TRBJ2-7	TRBV10-2	.	14	CASSRLAGAYEQYF	TGCGCCAGCAGTAGACTAGCGGGAGCCTACGAGCAGTACTTC
TRBD1	TRBJ2-7	TRBV6-1	.	14	CASSARTGGYEQYF	TGTGCCAGCAGCGCTAGGACAGGGGGCTACGAGCAGTACTTC
.	TRBJ1-5	TRBV5-1	.	13	CASSLGGDQPQHF	TGCGCCAGCAGCTTGGGTGGTGATCAGCCCCAGCATTTT
.	TRBJ2-7	TRBV7-6	once	13	CASSSGLSYEQYF	TGTGCCAGCAGCTCCGGGCTTTCCTACGAGCAGTACTTC
TRBD1	TRBJ2-6	TRBV11-2	.	19	CASSLVFGQGDTGANVLTF	TGTGCCAGCAGCTTAGTCTTCGGACAGGGAGACACTGGGGCCAACGTCCTGACTTTC
TRBD1	TRBJ1-5	TRBV7-2	few	14	CASSPRTGHQPQHF	TGTGCCAGCAGCCCCAGGACAGGGCATCAGCCCCAGCATTTT
.	TRBJ2-4	TRBV9	.	12	CASSVVGPSEYF	TGTGCCAGCAGCGTAGTCGGGCCGAGCGAGTACTTC
TRBD2	TRBJ2-1	TRBV27	.	15	CASSQTSGRAVEQFF	TGTGCCAGCAGTCAGACTAGCGGGAGGGCCGTTGAGCAGTTCTTC
.	TRBJ1-3	TRBV15	.	13	CATSSATGNTIYF	TGTGCCACCAGCAGTGCTACTGGAAACACCATATATTTT
.	TRBJ2-2	TRBV9	.	14	CASSREGNTGELFF	TGTGCCAGCAGCCGTGAGGGTAACACCGGGGAGCTGTTTTTT
TRBD2	TRBJ2-1	TRBV4-1	.	16	CASSQIPSGRGYEQFF	TGCGCCAGCAGCCAGATACCTAGCGGGAGAGGGTATGAGCAGTTCTTC
.	TRBJ1-1	TRBV6-4	.	17	CASSDSLRGARNTEAFF	TGTGCCAGCAGTGACTCTCTGAGGGGGGCACGGAACACTGAAGCTTTCTTT